Listed here is a single T cell receptor (beta chain). Its antigen is currently unknown. The PCR had 60 Vbeta and 13 Jbeta primers. Generated by immunoSEQ multiplex PCR, the TCRdb table keeps only in-frame clones and is missing some. Among some 190,000 clones, around 80% were seen once, and the ten largest hold over 2%. This CDR3 has 14 residues. CDR1 is SGHDT and CDR2 is YYEEEE in the germline V gene. V was clipped by 4 bases and J by 0 bases; unmatched bases: 1. The entry originates in a study of cytomegalovirus exposure and HLA in healthy donors. Findings and limits, study-wide: Rare sequences made up most TCRs, while some public TCRs were found in many donors. It was reportedly the case that the classifier diagnosed cytomegalovirus status with high specificity and sensitivity.

This chain joins TRBV5-6 and TRBJ2-7; 10 nucleotides agree with TRBD1. The TCR sequence derives from a woman aged 30 to 39 in good health and CMV-seropositive. Sequencing was carried out using PBMCs. The CDR3 sequence: CASSRTGGSYEQYF. The CDR3 coding sequence is TGTGCCAGCAGCAGGACAGGGGGCTCCTACGAGCAGTACTTC.